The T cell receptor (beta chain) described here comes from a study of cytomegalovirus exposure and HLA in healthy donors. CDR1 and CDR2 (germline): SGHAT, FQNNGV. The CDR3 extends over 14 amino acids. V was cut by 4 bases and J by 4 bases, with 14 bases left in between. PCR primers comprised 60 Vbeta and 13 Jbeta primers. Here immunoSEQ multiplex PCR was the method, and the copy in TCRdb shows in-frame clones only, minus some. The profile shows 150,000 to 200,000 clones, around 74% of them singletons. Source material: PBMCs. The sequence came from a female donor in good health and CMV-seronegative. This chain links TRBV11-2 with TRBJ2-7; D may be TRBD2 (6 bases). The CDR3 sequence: CASSSQGGAYEQYF. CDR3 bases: TGTGCCAGCAGCTCTCAGGGAGGAGCATACGAGCAGTACTTC. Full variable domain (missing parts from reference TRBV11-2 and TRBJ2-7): EAGVAQSPRYKIIEKRQSVAFWCNPISGHATLYWYQQILGQGPKLLIQFQNNGVVDDSQLPKDRFSAERLKGVDSTLKIQPAKLEDSAVYLCASSSQGGAYEQYFGPGTRLTVT.